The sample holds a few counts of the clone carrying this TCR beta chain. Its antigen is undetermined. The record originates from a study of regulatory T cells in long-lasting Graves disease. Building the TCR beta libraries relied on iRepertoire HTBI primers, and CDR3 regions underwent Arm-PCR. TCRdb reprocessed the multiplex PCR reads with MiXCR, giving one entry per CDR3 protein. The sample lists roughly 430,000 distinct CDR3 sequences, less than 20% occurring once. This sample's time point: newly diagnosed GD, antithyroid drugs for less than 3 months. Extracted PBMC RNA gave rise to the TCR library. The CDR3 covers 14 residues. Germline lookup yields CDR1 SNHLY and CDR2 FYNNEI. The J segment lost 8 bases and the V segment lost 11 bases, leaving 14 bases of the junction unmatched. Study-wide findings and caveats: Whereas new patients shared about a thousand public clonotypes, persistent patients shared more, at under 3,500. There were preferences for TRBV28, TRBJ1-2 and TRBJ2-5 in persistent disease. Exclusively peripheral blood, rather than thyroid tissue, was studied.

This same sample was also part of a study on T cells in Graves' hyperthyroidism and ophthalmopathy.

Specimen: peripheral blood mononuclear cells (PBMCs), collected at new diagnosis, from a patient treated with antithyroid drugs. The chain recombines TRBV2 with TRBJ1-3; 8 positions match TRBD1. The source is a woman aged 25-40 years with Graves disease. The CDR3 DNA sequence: TGTGCCGTCGTAGGACAGGGTGGGGCGGACACCATATATTTT. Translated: CAVVGQGGADTIYF.